This passage covers 6 T cell receptor beta chains from one sample sequenced in a study of identical twins. From the 5' RACE reads, TCRdb called clonotypes with MiXCR, one entry per CDR3 protein. The table lists a few hundred thousand distinct CDR3 sequences, roughly an eighth of them singletons, with approximately 1% in the top ten. This same sample was also taken into another study, of yellow fever vaccine responses in identical twins.

The sequenced sample consisted of CD4+ T cells sorted from blood. The receptors derive from a woman in her late teens or twenties in good health.

V is TRBV5-6 and J is TRBJ2-7; D gene unclear. The germline CDR1 and CDR2 sequences are SGHDT and YYEEEE. This CDR3 has 13 residues. Trimming pared 4 bases from V and 3 bases from J, leaving 11 bases between. The CDR3 protein is CASSRGFGYEQYF. Written as DNA, the CDR3 is TGTGCCAGCAGCCGTGGGTTCGGCTACGAGCAGTACTTC.

The rearrangement uses TRBV12-3 or TRBV12-4 and TRBJ2-1, with 13 nucleotides matching TRBD2. The CDR3 has 16 amino acids. V lost 5 bases to trimming and J lost 7 bases; unmatched junction nucleotides: 8. CDR3 sequence: CASSIRTSGRRNEQFF. For the CDR3, the DNA is TGTGCCAGCAGTATCCGGACTAGCGGGAGAAGGAATGAGCAGTTCTTC.

The chain employs TRBV29-1 and TRBJ2-1; 9 positions agree with TRBD2. Germline V gene data show CDR1 as SQVTM and CDR2 as ANQGSEA. The CDR3 sequence is 15 residues long. V shed 0 bases, J shed 9 bases, and the junction held 9 bases outside the gene matches. Written as DNA, the CDR3 is TGCAGCGTTGAAGATAGTGAGGGACTAGCATTTGAGCAGTTCTTC. Amino acid sequence: CSVEDSEGLAFEQFF.

This clonotype was seen a few times. The chain employs TRBV2 and TRBJ2-5, with TRBD2 identical over 14 bases. This CDR3 comprises 15 residues. Unmatched junction bases numbered 5, after V lost 6 bases and J lost 5 bases. From germline, CDR1 is SNHLY and CDR2 FYNNEI. The CDR3 region is CASSSRLAGGETQYF. The DNA of the CDR3 is TGTGCCAGCAGCTCCCGACTAGCGGGAGGGGAGACCCAGTACTTC.

Ten or more counts support this clonotype. The rearrangement joins TRBV5-1 to TRBJ2-1; D ambiguous. CDR3 length equals 15 residues. Trimming took off 0 bases at V and 9 bases at J, with 16 bases between the two ends. Germline loops: CDR1 SGHRS, CDR2 YFSETQ. CDR3 in amino acids: CASSLDRTPNFEQFF. DNA for the CDR3: TGCGCCAGCAGCTTGGACCGAACCCCAAATTTTGAGCAGTTCTTC. The whole variable domain, remainder taken from reference TRBV5-1 and TRBJ2-1, is KAGVTQTPRYLIKTRGQQVTLSCSPISGHRSVSWYQQTPGQGLQFLFEYFSETQRNKGNFPGRFSGRQFSNSRSEMNVSTLELGDSALYLCASSLDRTPNFEQFFGPGTRLTVL.

Note on this clonotype: This sequence may be a read error, since a much larger clone differs from it by one base. The V and J genes are TRBV29-1 and TRBJ2-1; a possible D gene is TRBD2 (5 bases). The CDR3 length is 16 residues. The germline V gene has CDR1 SQVTM and CDR2 ANQGSEA. The CDR3 here is CSVDGTGESRYHEQFF. The CDR3 DNA reads as TGCAGCGTTGATGGAACCGGGGAATCCCGCTACCATGAGCAGTTCTTC.